This TCR beta chain was recovered during a study of T cells after yellow fever vaccination. At the level of the study: When fractions had low cell numbers, they were prepared with SMART-Seq v4 Ultra Low Input. Findings and limits, study-wide: Repertoires sorted by FACS could include abundant clonotypes that are contaminants from the bulk population. CD4 and CD8 compartments shared a small share of clonotypes, likely from convergent recombination.

The CDR3 extends over 15 amino acids. CDR1 is LGHNA and CDR2 is YNFKEQ in the germline V gene. V lost 0 bases, J lost 2 bases, and 9 bases lay in between. As TCR cDNA was made by 5'RACE template switching, a universal primer site and UMIs were added. Using its own MiXCR run on the 5' RACE reads, TCRdb lists one record per CDR3 protein. Found here are about 430,000 distinct CDR3 sequences, under 20% of them singletons; the top ten hold roughly a sixth. This clonotype has more than one count but fewer than ten. Its cognate antigen is unknown. The sample was PBMCs, taken before the yellow fever booster vaccination. V is TRBV4-2 and J is TRBJ2-3; D possibly corresponds to TRBD2 (6 bases). The TCR was taken from a man younger than 35 who received the YFV17D yellow fever vaccine. This CDR3 is CASSQDGGLTDTQYF. The DNA for the CDR3 is TGTGCCAGCAGCCAAGATGGGGGACTCACAGATACGCAGTATTTT.